This section outlines one TCR beta chain sequence together with its context. The CDR3 is 15 amino acids. Deletions cut 4 bases from V and 7 bases from J, with 17 bases between. CDR1 is SGHTA, CDR2 FQGNSA, per germline. Healthy HIV-negative adults with no recent acute infections or vaccinations were recruited as donors. This record comes from a study of shared clonotypes between healthy human individuals. Evenly divided among several immunoSEQ plates was the genomic DNA of each subset. Sequencing was performed with immunoSEQ multiplex PCR; in TCRdb, only in-frame clones are kept and a portion is missing. This sample has over 850,000 clones, with 75% to 85% found just once.

J is TRBJ2-1 and V is TRBV7-2, with a weak D call TRBD2 (6 bases). The source of this sequence is a man younger than 35 in good health. Some clones in this sample may be carry-over from other donors' samples. The sample comprised memory CD4+ T cells from PBMCs. Noted subset: CD45RA-negative fraction. The CDR3 DNA follows: TGTGCCAGCAGCTCCAGACTAGTTATTAAGAATGAGCAGTTCTTC. Translated, it gives CASSSRLVIKNEQFF.